Listed below are T cell receptor beta chains from one sample, sequenced in a study of T cell responses to AZD1222 COVID-19 vaccine. Measured with immunoSEQ multiplex PCR; TCRdb has only the in-frame clones, and not every one. In the table there are roughly 150,000 clones, less than 95% of which are singletons. The sample was peripheral blood, taken on day 0 of AZD1222 vaccination. The source is an adult in good health. Each CDR3 is given with its conserved first and last residue. The D gene is left open where the match is weak. Expanded clones get a size class; other rows say once, few or many, or leave the size out.

v_call	j_call	d_call	clone_size	cdr3_nt	cdr3_aa
TRBV5-4	TRBJ1-2	TRBD1	-	TGTGCCAGCAGCTTAACAGGGGCCGGGTATGGCTACACCTTC	CASSLTGAGYGYTF
TRBV21-1	TRBJ1-2	-	-	TGTGCCAGCAGGCGGACGGACAACCTATATGGCTACACCTTC	CASRRTDNLYGYTF
TRBV2	TRBJ2-1	TRBD2	-	TGTGCCAGCACCCCGGGACTAGCGGGACACAATGAGCAGTTCTTC	CASTPGLAGHNEQFF
TRBV30	TRBJ2-5	TRBD2	-	TGTGCCGGGACTCAGCGGGGGGCTCAAGAGACCCAGTACTTC	CAGTQRGAQETQYF
TRBV7-9	TRBJ2-5	-	-	TGTGCCAGCAGCTTATTACGGACAGAGACCCAGTACTTC	CASSLLRTETQYF
TRBV19	TRBJ1-1	TRBD1	-	TGTGCCAGTAGTAAGGACAGGGGGCAGACTGAAGCTTTCTTT	CASSKDRGQTEAFF
TRBV28	TRBJ2-2	-	-	TGTGCCAGCACGTCTGAGATCACCGGGGAGCTGTTTTTT	CASTSEITGELFF
TRBV28	TRBJ2-1	TRBD2	-	TGTGCCAGCAGTTTGAAACTAGCGGGAGACTACAATGAGCAGTTCTTC	CASSLKLAGDYNEQFF
TRBV5-6	TRBJ2-7	-	few	TGTGCCAGCAGCATTTGGACCGAAAGGGGCGAGCAGTACTTC	CASSIWTERGEQYF
TRBV3-1/TRBV3-2	TRBJ2-5	TRBD2	-	TGTGCCAGCAGCCACCCTAGCGGGGGGGAAGAGACCCAGTACTTC	CASSHPSGGEETQYF
TRBV27	TRBJ2-1	-	-	TGTGCCAGCAGTTTACCCCTGAGCAATGAGCAGTTCTTC	CASSLPLSNEQFF
TRBV7-2	TRBJ2-3	-	few	TGTGCCAGCAGCTTATTCCGGGACAGCACAGATACGCAGTATTTT	CASSLFRDSTDTQYF
TRBV5-1	TRBJ1-1	-	-	TGCGCCAGCAGCTATGTGGTGGACGGCAACACTGAAGCTTTCTTT	CASSYVVDGNTEAFF
TRBV7-8	TRBJ1-1	TRBD1	-	TGTGCCAGCAGGCGAGACAGGGTAGGGAACACTGAAGCTTTCTTT	CASRRDRVGNTEAFF